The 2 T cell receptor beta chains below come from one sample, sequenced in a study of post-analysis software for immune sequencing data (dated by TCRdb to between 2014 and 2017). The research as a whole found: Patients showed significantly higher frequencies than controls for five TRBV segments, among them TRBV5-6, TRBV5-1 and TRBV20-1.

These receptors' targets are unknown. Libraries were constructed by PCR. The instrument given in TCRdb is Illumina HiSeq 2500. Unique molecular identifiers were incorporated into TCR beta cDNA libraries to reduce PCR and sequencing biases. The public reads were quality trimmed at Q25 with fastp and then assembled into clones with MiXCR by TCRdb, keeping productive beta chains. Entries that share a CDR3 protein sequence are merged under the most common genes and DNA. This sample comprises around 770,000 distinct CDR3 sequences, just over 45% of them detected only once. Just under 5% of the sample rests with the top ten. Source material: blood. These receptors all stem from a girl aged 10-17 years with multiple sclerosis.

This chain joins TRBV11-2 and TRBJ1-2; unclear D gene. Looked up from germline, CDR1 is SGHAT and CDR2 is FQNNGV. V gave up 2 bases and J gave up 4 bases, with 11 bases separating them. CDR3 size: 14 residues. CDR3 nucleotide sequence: TGTGCCAGCAGCTTAAACCGGGAGAGCTATGGCTACACCTTC. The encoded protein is CASSLNRESYGYTF.

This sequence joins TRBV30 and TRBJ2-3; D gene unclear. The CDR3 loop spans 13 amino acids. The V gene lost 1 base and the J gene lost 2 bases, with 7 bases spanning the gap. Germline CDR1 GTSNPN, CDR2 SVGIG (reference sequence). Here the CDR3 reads CAWSERPTDTQYF. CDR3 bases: TGTGCCTGGAGTGAGAGACCCACAGATACGCAGTATTTT.